Detailed here is one TCR beta chain. This sample was included in a study of chronic HIV infection and antiretroviral therapy. V gave up 0 bases and J gave up 6 bases; unmatched junction bases: 5. This CDR3 has 15 residues. In germline, CDR1 is MNHEY, CDR2 SVGEGT. TCRdb fed the 5' RACE reads into MiXCR, producing one record per CDR3 protein. Seen here are 40,000 to 60,000 distinct CDR3 sequences, over 15% observed once, and the top ten hold under 3.5%. This clonotype was sampled from an adult who had HIV and had not received antiretroviral therapy, or was an uninfected healthy control (not recorded which). V usage is TRBV6-2 or TRBV6-3 and J usage is TRBJ2-1; 7 bases line up with TRBD2. The sample was peripheral blood. The CDR3 DNA is TGTGCCAGCAGTTACTCGTGGACTAGGGTCAATGAGCAGTTCTTC. As protein: CASSYSWTRVNEQFF.